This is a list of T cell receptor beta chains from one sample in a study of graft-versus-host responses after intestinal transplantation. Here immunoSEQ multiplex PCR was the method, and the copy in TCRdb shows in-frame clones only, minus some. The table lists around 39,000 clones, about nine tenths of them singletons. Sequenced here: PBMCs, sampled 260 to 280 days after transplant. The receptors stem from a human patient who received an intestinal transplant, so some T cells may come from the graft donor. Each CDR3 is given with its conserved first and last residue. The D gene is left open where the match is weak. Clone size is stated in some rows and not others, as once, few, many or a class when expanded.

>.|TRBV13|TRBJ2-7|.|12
TGTGCCAGCAGCTTTAGATTTGGGGAGCAGTACTTC
CASSFRFGEQYF
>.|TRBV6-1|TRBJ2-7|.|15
TGTGCCAGCAGTGAGGAGGGGAGTACGGTAATTAGGCAGTACTTC
CASSEEGSTVIRQYF
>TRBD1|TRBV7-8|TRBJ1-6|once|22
TGTGCCAGCAGCTTAGGGTTTTTGGGGGACAGTATACAGAGCTCCTATAATTCACCCCTCCACTTT
CASSLGFLGDSIQSSYNSPLHF
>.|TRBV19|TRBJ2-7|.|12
TGTGCCAGTAGTAACCCGACACGCGAGCAGTACTTC
CASSNPTREQYF
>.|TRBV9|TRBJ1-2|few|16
TGTGCCAGCAGCGTAGAAATTGGGGGGCAGGGCTATGGCTACACCTTC
CASSVEIGGQGYGYTF
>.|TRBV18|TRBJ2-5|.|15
TGTGCCAGCTCACCAAGAGAGTCCCTACAAGAGACCCAGTACTTC
CASSPRESLQETQYF
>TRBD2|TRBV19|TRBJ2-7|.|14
TGTGCCAGTAGTACCGGGGGGGGAAATTATGGACAGTACTTC
CASSTGGGNYGQYF
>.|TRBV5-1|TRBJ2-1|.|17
TGCGCCAGCAGCTTGAGAGGGGGGGCGTATCCCTACAATGAGCAGTTCTTC
CASSLRGGAYPYNEQFF
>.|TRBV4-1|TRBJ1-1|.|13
TGCGCCAGCAGCCTCACAGGGAACACTGAAGCTTTCTTT
CASSLTGNTEAFF
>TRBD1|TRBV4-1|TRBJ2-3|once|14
TGCGCCAGCAGCCAAGGAACAGGGGCAGATACGCAGTATTTT
CASSQGTGADTQYF
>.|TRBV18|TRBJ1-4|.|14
TGTGCCAGCTCCCCGGGACAATCTAATGAAAAACTGTTTTTT
CASSPGQSNEKLFF
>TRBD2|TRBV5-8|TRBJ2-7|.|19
TGTGCCAGCAGCCTATACTCCGGGACTAGCGGGGGGGACAAGTACGAGCAGTACTTC
CASSLYSGTSGGDKYEQYF
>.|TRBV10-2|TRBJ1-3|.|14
TGCGCCAGCAGTGAATGGACAGCGACGGGCACCATATATTTT
CASSEWTATGTIYF
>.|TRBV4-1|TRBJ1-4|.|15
TGCGCCAGCAGCTCCCAGGAAGCAACTAATGAAAAACTGTTTTTT
CASSSQEATNEKLFF
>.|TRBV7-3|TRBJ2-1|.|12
TGTGCCAGCAGCTTAGACGGGAATGAGCAGTTCTTC
CASSLDGNEQFF
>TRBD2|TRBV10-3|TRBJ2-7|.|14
TGTGCCATCGGTGGGCGGGGGAGCCGCTACGAGCAGTACTTC
CAIGGRGSRYEQYF
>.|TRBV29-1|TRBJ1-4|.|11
TGCAGCGTTGTCTTGGGGGAAAAACTGTTTTTT
CSVVLGEKLFF
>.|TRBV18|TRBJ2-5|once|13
TGTGCCAGCTCACCGCGTAGTCAAGAGACCCAGTACTTC
CASSPRSQETQYF
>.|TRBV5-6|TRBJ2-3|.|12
TGTGCCAGCAGCCTCTTAGGTCAGGCGCAGTATTTT
CASSLLGQAQYF
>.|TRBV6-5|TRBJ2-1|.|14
TGTGCCAGCAGTTACTCGGGCAGCCCCAATGAGCAGTTCTTC
CASSYSGSPNEQFF
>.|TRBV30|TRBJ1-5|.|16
TGTGCCTGGAGTGTACCGACCAGAGTGGGGAGAAAGCCCCAGCATTTT
CAWSVPTRVGRKPQHF
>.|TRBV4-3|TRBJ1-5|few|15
TGCGCCAGCAGCCAAGGGGAACTAGGGCGGCAGCCCCAGCATTTT
CASSQGELGRQPQHF
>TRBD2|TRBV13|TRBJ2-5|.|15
TGTGCCAGCAGCTTTACGGGACTAGCCGGTGAAGAGCAGTACTTC
CASSFTGLAGEEQYF
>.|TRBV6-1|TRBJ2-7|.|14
TGTGCCAGCAGGACGGAGACTGGATTCTACGAGCAGTACTTC
CASRTETGFYEQYF
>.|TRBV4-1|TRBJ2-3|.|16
TGCGCCAGCAGCCAAGATGGGGCAGGGGAGGGAGATACGCAGTATTTT
CASSQDGAGEGDTQYF
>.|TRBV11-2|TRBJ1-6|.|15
TGTGCCAGCAGGAGTTTCAGGGACACCACCTCACCCCTCCACTTT
CASRSFRDTTSPLHF
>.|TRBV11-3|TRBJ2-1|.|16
TGTGCCAGCAGCTTAAATCGGGGGGCCTCCTACAATGAGCAGTTCTTC
CASSLNRGASYNEQFF
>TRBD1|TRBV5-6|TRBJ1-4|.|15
TGTGCCAGCAGTTCGGCCGGGACAGGGGATGAAAAACTGTTTTTT
CASSSAGTGDEKLFF
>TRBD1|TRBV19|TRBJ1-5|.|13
TGTGCCAGTAATCCACACAGGGGTCAGCCCCAGCATTTT
CASNPHRGQPQHF
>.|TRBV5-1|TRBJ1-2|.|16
TGCGCCAGCAGCTTGGTAGGCCAGGCCCGTAACTATGGCTACACCTTC
CASSLVGQARNYGYTF
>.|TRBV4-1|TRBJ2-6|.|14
TGCGCCAGCAGCCAAGTCGTATTCGGACGGGTCCTGACTTTC
CASSQVVFGRVLTF
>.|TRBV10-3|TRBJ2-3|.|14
TGTGCCATCAGTAAAGGCGGGGGCACAGATACGCAGTATTTT
CAISKGGGTDTQYF
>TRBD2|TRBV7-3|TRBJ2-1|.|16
TGTGCCAGCAGCCCCCGACTAGCGGTGACCTACAATGAGCAGTTCTTC
CASSPRLAVTYNEQFF
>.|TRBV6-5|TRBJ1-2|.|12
TGTGCCAGCAGTTACGAAGGGGCTGGCTACACCTTC
CASSYEGAGYTF
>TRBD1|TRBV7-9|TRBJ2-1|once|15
TGTGCCAGCAGCTACGGACAGGGACGAGACAATGAGCAGTTCTTC
CASSYGQGRDNEQFF
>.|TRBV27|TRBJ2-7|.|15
TGTGCCAGCAGTTTAAGGGCAGATCCGGGGTACGAGCAGTACTTC
CASSLRADPGYEQYF
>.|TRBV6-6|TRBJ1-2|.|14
TGTGCCAGCAGTTACTCTGGGGCTAACTATGGCTACACCTTC
CASSYSGANYGYTF
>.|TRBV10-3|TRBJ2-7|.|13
TGTGCCATCAGTGATGTTAAGGATCACGAGCAGTACTTC
CAISDVKDHEQYF
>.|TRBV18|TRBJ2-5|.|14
TGTGCCAGCTCACCCGGGAACACAAGAGAGACCCAGTACTTC
CASSPGNTRETQYF
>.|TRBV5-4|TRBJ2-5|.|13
TGTGCCAGCAGTATACAGCTACAAGAGACCCAGTACTTC
CASSIQLQETQYF
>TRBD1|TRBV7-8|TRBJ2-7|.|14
TGTGCCAGCAGACCACGGACAGGGGAAAGGGAGCAGTACTTC
CASRPRTGEREQYF
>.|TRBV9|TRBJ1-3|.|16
TGTGCCAGCAGCGTAGAACGCAGCTACTCTGGAAACACCATATATTTT
CASSVERSYSGNTIYF
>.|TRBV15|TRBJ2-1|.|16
TGTGCCACCAGCGATCTCGCCCCTTCCCCGATCAATGAGCAGTTCTTC
CATSDLAPSPINEQFF
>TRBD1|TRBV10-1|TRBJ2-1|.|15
TGCGCCAGCAGTTCATTTGGGACAGGTTACAATGAGCAGTTCTTC
CASSSFGTGYNEQFF
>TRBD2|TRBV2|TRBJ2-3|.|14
TGTGCCAGCACCGTTAGCGGGACCACAGATACGCAGTATTTT
CASTVSGTTDTQYF
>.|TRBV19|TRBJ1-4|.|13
TGTGCCAGTACCCAGGGCCATAATGAAAAACTGTTTTTT
CASTQGHNEKLFF
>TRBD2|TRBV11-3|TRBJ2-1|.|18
TGTGCCAGCAGCTTATGGCTGTGGGGGGGTCCCTCCTACAATGAGCAGTTCTTC
CASSLWLWGGPSYNEQFF
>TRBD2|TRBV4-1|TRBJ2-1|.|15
TGCGCCAGCAGCCAAGAGACTAGCGGGGGTGATGAGCAGTTCTTC
CASSQETSGGDEQFF
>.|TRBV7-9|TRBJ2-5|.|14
TGTGCCAGCAGCTTAGCGGGGGGTTTTGAGACCCAGTACTTC
CASSLAGGFETQYF
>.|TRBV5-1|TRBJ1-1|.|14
TGCGCCAGCAGCATACGGGGTCCTAACGCTGAAGCTTTCTTT
CASSIRGPNAEAFF
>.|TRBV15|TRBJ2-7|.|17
TGTGCCACCAGCAGAGATCTTGGGATGGGGAACTCCTACGAGCAGTACTTC
CATSRDLGMGNSYEQYF
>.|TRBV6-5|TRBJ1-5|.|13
TGTGCCAGCAGTTACGGTGGGAATCAGCCCCAGCATTTT
CASSYGGNQPQHF